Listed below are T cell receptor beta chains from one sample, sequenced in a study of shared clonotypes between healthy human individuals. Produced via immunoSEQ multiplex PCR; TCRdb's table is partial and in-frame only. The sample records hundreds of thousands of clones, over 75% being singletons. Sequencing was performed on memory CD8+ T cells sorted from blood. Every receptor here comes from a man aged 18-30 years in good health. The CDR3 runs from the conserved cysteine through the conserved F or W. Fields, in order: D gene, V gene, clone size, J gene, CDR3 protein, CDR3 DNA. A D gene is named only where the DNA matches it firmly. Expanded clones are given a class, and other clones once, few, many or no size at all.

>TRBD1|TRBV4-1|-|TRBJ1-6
CASSRRPGTGWSPLHF
TGCGCCAGCAGCCGCAGGCCCGGGACAGGGTGGTCACCCCTCCACTTT
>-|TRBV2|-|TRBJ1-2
CASRPDGGLTNYGYTF
TGTGCCAGCAGGCCAGACGGAGGATTAACTAACTATGGCTACACCTTC
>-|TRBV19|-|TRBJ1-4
CASSFDNEMEKLFF
TGTGCCAGTAGTTTCGACAATGAGATGGAAAAACTGTTTTTT
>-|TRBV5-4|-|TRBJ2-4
CASSLVQGIQYF
TGTGCCAGCAGCTTGGTTCAGGGGATTCAGTACTTC
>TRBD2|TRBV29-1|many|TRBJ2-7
CSIWTSGGYEQYF
TGCAGCATATGGACTAGCGGGGGCTACGAGCAGTACTTC
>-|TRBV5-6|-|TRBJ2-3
CASSLGRLETDTQYF
TGTGCCAGCAGCTTGGGGAGACTAGAGACAGATACGCAGTATTTT
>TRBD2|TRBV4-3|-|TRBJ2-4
CASSQESWREGLENIQYF
TGCGCCAGCAGCCAAGAGAGCTGGCGGGAGGGCCTGGAAAACATTCAGTACTTC
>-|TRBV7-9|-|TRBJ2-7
CASSLRDRTYEQYF
TGTGCCAGCAGCTTAAGGGACCGGACCTACGAGCAGTACTTC
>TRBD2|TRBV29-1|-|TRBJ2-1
CSGKREVRNEQFF
TGCAGCGGGAAGCGGGAGGTTCGCAATGAGCAGTTCTTC
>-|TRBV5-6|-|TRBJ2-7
CASSYGTDLAYEQYF
TGTGCCAGCAGCTACGGGACGGACCTTGCCTACGAGCAGTACTTC
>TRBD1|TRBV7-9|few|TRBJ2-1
CASTSRQGHSYNEQFF
TGTGCCAGCACCTCCCGACAGGGGCACTCCTACAATGAGCAGTTCTTC
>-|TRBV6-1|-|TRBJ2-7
CASSGDWPYEQYF
TGTGCCAGCAGTGGGGACTGGCCCTACGAGCAGTACTTC
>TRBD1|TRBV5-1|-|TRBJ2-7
CASSNGQGRNEQYF
TGCGCCAGCAGCAATGGACAGGGGCGGAACGAGCAGTACTTC
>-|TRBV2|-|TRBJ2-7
CASNGRGIPTNEQYF
TGTGCCAGCAACGGCCGTGGCATCCCCACTAACGAGCAGTACTTC
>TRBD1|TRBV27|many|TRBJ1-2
CASSSGGGDVYGYTF
TGTGCCAGCAGTTCGGGAGGGGGCGATGTCTATGGCTACACCTTC
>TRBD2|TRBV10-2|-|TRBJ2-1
CASSPSGRTGEQFF
TGCGCCAGCAGTCCTAGCGGGAGGACTGGCGAGCAGTTCTTC
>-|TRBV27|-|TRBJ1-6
CASSLLGSPLHF
TGTGCCAGCAGTTTACTAGGTTCACCCCTCCACTTT
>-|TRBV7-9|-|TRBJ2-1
CASRSGTYNEQFF
TGTGCCAGCAGGTCGGGGACTTACAATGAGCAGTTCTTC
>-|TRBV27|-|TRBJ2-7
CASSPYTDLSYEQYF
TGTGCCAGCAGTCCCTATACCGACCTCTCCTACGAGCAGTACTTC
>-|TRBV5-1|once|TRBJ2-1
CASSLGQGSYNEQFF
TGCGCCAGCAGCTTGGGGCAGGGCTCCTACAATGAGCAGTTCTTC
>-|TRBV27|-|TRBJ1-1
CASSSIAGPLPEAFF
TGTGCCAGCAGTTCGATAGCAGGGCCGTTACCTGAAGCTTTCTTT
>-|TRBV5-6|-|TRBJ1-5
CASSLWQGNQPQHF
TGTGCCAGCAGCTTGTGGCAGGGCAATCAGCCCCAGCATTTT
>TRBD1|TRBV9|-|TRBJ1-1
CASSPSQGGPMNTEAFF
TGTGCCAGCAGCCCCTCACAGGGGGGACCAATGAACACTGAAGCTTTCTTT
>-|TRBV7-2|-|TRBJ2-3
CASSLALVRGIGTDTQYF
TGTGCCAGCAGCTTAGCACTCGTTCGGGGGATCGGCACAGATACGCAGTATTTT
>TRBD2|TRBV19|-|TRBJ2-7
CASSTRLAPSSYEQYF
TGTGCCAGTAGTACACGACTAGCGCCGAGCTCCTACGAGCAGTACTTC
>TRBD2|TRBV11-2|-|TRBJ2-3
CASSLGGGGAVDTQYF
TGTGCCAGCAGCTTAGGTGGCGGGGGGGCCGTAGATACGCAGTATTTT
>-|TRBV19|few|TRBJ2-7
CASSIVGNSVEQYF
TGTGCCAGTAGTATAGTAGGGAATAGCGTCGAGCAGTACTTC
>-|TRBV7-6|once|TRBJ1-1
CASSPLPYTEAFF
TGTGCCAGCAGCCCGCTTCCCTACACTGAAGCTTTCTTT
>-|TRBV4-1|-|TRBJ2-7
CASSHRDREYEQYF
TGCGCCAGCAGCCATAGGGACCGGGAGTACGAGCAGTACTTC
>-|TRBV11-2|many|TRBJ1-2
CASSLGGEHNYGYTF
TGTGCCAGCAGCTTAGGTGGGGAGCACAACTATGGCTACACCTTC
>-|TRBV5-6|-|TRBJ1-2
CASSFTTGLNYGYTF
TGTGCCAGCAGCTTTACGACAGGCTTGAACTATGGCTACACCTTC
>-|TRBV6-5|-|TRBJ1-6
CASSYEGRNSPLHF
TGTGCCAGCAGTTACGAGGGGAGGAATTCACCCCTCCACTTT
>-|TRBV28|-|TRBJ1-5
CASSFDREGTAYSNQPQHF
TGTGCCAGCAGCTTTGATCGTGAGGGAACAGCCTATAGCAATCAGCCCCAGCATTTT
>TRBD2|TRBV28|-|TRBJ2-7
CATRGAGGQSFSYEQYF
TGTGCCACCCGGGGGGCGGGGGGCCAATCATTCTCCTACGAGCAGTACTTC
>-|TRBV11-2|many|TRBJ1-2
CASSFSRDDYGYTF
TGTGCCAGCAGCTTTTCCCGAGACGACTATGGCTACACCTTC
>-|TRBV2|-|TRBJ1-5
CASSEFPGQPQHF
TGTGCCAGCAGTGAATTCCCTGGACAGCCCCAGCATTTT
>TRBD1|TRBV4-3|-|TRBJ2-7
CASSHGTASYEQYF
TGCGCCAGCAGCCACGGGACAGCCTCCTACGAGCAGTACTTC
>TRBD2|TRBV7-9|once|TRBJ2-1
CASSLLAGALNEQFF
TGTGCCAGCAGTCTACTAGCGGGAGCCCTCAATGAGCAGTTCTTC
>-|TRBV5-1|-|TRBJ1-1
CASSLLWGLNTEAFF
TGCGCCAGCAGCTTACTCTGGGGATTGAACACTGAAGCTTTCTTT
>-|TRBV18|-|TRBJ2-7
CASSRQDSSYEQYF
TGTGCCAGCTCACGACAGGATAGCTCCTACGAGCAGTACTTC
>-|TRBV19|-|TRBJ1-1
CASHRRSTEAFF
TGTGCCAGTCACAGGCGTAGCACTGAAGCTTTCTTT
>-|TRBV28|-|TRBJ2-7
CASSFGFYEQYF
TGTGCCAGCAGTTTTGGCTTCTACGAGCAGTACTTC
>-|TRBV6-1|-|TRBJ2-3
CASSEALGGTDTQYF
TGTGCCAGCAGTGAAGCGCTTGGAGGCACAGATACGCAGTATTTT
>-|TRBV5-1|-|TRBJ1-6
CASSLGPESSYNSPLHF
TGCGCCAGCAGCTTGGGTCCGGAGAGCTCCTATAATTCACCCCTCCACTTT
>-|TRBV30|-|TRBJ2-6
CAWSAGAGANVLTF
TGTGCCTGGAGTGCAGGAGCTGGGGCCAACGTCCTGACTTTC
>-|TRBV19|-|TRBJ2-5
CASSIRDGRWETQYF
TGTGCCAGTAGTATTCGGGACGGACGATGGGAGACCCAGTACTTC
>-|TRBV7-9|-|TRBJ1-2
CASGKWTVYGYTF
TGTGCCAGCGGAAAATGGACAGTTTATGGCTACACCTTC
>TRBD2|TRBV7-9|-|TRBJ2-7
CASSLAGVEQYF
TGTGCCAGCAGCCTAGCGGGGGTCGAGCAGTACTTC